The next 27 T cell receptor beta chains were all read from a single sample in a study of technical replicates of blood from a handful of donors. The method was immunoSEQ multiplex PCR; TCRdb's version includes in-frame clones alone and lacks a portion of them. In the table there are more than 65,000 clones, around 96% of which are singletons. Sequences were obtained from T cells isolated from PBMCs. Source of these receptors: a human donor in good health.

The gene calls are TRBV28 and TRBJ1-2; the match to TRBD1 covers 8 bases. This CDR3 region has 16 residues. V shed 3 bases, J shed 0 bases, and the junction held 6 bases outside the gene matches. Germline V gene data show CDR1 as MDHEN and CDR2 as SYDVKM. CDR3 sequence (DNA): TGTGCCAGCAGTTTTGGCAGGGGGCCCTCTAACTATGGCTACACCTTC. It codes for CASSFGRGPSNYGYTF.

The rearrangement uses TRBV7-9 and TRBJ2-5; weak D call: TRBD2 (5 bases). V lost 3 bases and J 1 base, leaving 18 bases between the germline ends. Germline values: CDR1 SEHNR, CDR2 FQNEAQ (reference sequence). This CDR3 has 17 amino acids. This chain's CDR3 is CASSFPVGVGAQETQYF. Here the CDR3 DNA reads TGTGCCAGCAGCTTCCCGGTCGGGGTGGGAGCCCAAGAGACCCAGTACTTC.

The chain uses TRBV19 and TRBJ1-1, with D possibly matching TRBD1 (6 bases). The CDR3 covers 13 residues. The germline gives CDR1 LNHDA, CDR2 SQIVND (reference sequence). Trimming left V 1 base short and J 6 bases short, with 9 bases between. CDR3 in DNA: TGTGCCAGTAGTATAGGGCGGACAGCTGAAGCTTTCTTT. Encoded protein: CASSIGRTAEAFF.

The chain links TRBV19 to TRBJ1-2, with a weak D call TRBD1 (5 bases). The CDR3 is made up of 15 amino acids. In germline, CDR1 is LNHDA, CDR2 SQIVND (reference sequence). The V end lost 3 bases, the J end lost 7 bases, and 18 bases lay between the germline ends. The CDR3 loop reads CASSMIDSYYVGYTF. The CDR3 nucleotides are TGTGCCAGTAGTATGATTGACAGCTATTACGTTGGCTACACCTTC.

The chain employs TRBV6-6 and TRBJ2-7; a possible D gene is TRBD1 (6 bases). This CDR3 has 14 residues. The germline V gene encodes CDR1 MNHNY and CDR2 SVGAGI (reference sequence). V lost 1 base and J lost 6, with 13 bases in between. The CDR3 protein is CASSYLGQNGEQYF. Written as DNA, the CDR3 is TGTGCCAGCAGTTACTTAGGACAGAACGGCGAGCAGTACTTC.

V gene TRBV28 combines with J gene TRBJ1-4, with a possible D match to TRBD1 (5 bases). The CDR3 sequence is 14 residues long. V dropped 7 bases and J dropped 3 bases, with 12 bases sitting between them. The germline gives CDR1 MDHEN, CDR2 SYDVKM. The chain's CDR3 is CASTTLGANEKLFF. Here the CDR3 DNA reads TGTGCCAGCACCACATTAGGGGCTAATGAAAAACTGTTTTTT.

This clone was seen only once. V is TRBV30 and J is TRBJ1-5, with 10 bases lining up with TRBD1. Losses at the gene ends were 8 bases for V and 3 bases for J; bases not matched to a gene: 22. The length of the CDR3 is 19 residues. Germline V gene sequence: CDR1 GTSNPN, CDR2 SVGIG (reference sequence). The CDR3 DNA reads as TGTGCCCTGGAGTGTCTTTCGGGACAGGGGCTCCTATTCAATCAGCCCCAGCATTTT. It specifies CALECLSGQGLLFNQPQHF.

The sample holds one count of this clone. This rearrangement joins TRBV6-4 to TRBJ2-7, with D possibly being TRBD1 (6 bases). Trimming cost V 0 bases and J 2 bases, with 14 bases left between them. From germline, CDR1 is MRHNA and CDR2 SNTAGT. The CDR3 is made up of 16 amino acids. CDR3 in DNA: TGTGCCAGCAGTGACTCGTCCAGGGGCGATCCCTACGAGCAGTACTTC. The encoded protein is CASSDSSRGDPYEQYF.

The chain joins TRBV28 to TRBJ2-1; TRBD2 matches at 16 bases. Germline V CDR1 and CDR2: MDHEN, SYDVKM. The CDR3 is 17 amino acids. V gave up 1 base and J gave up 6 bases; unmatched junction bases: 3. CDR3: CASSLSGTSGRVNEQFF. In nucleotides, the CDR3 is TGTGCCAGCAGTTTATCAGGGACTAGCGGGAGGGTCAATGAGCAGTTCTTC.

The rearrangement links TRBV19 to TRBJ1-5; 7 bases match TRBD1. CDR3 size: 15 residues. V dropped 4 bases and J dropped 6; count of bases not matched to a gene: 9. Germline V gene data show CDR1 as LNHDA and CDR2 as SQIVND (reference sequence). For the CDR3, the DNA is TGTGCCAGTAGTAAGGTCCGGACAGGAATTCAGCCCCAGCATTTT. Its protein product is CASSKVRTGIQPQHF.

The genes are TRBV5-1 and TRBJ1-1; 8 bases line up with TRBD1. This CDR3 has 14 residues. With 4 bases clipped from V and 4 bases from J, the junction kept 6 bases outside the gene matches. From germline, CDR1 is SGHRS and CDR2 YFSETQ. CDR3: CASSTGTGPTEAFF. CDR3 DNA: TGCGCCAGCAGCACCGGGACAGGACCCACTGAAGCTTTCTTT.

The chain carries TRBV7-9 and TRBJ2-3; 7 bases match TRBD2. Germline loops: CDR1 SEHNR, CDR2 FQNEAQ (reference sequence). CDR3 length equals 19 residues. The V segment lost 5 bases and the J segment 2 bases; nucleotides outside the gene matches: 19. CDR3 amino acids: CASSLPNKVVAGNTDTQYF. The CDR3 region has the DNA TGTGCCAGCAGCCTACCCAACAAGGTGGTAGCGGGTAACACAGATACGCAGTATTTT.

This clone was seen only once. The chain carries TRBV27 and TRBJ2-7, with 8 nucleotides matching TRBD2. The junction had 0 bases not matched to a gene; V was cut back by 2 bases and J by 3 bases. The CDR3 loop spans 13 amino acids. Germline V gene sequence: CDR1 MNHEY, CDR2 SMNVEV (reference sequence). The CDR3 DNA follows: TGTGCCAGCAGTTTAGGGACTAGCTACGAGCAGTACTTC. Translated, it gives CASSLGTSYEQYF.

J is TRBJ2-3 and V is TRBV11-3; 13 bases are shared with TRBD2. The CDR3 spans 17 residues. V shed 2 bases and J 4 bases; nucleotides not matched to a gene: 6. Looked up from germline, CDR1 is SGHNT and CDR2 is YENEEA. CDR3 residues: CASSLPRTSGSADTQYF. Here the CDR3 DNA reads TGTGCCAGCAGCTTACCTCGGACTAGCGGGAGCGCAGATACGCAGTATTTT.

V and J are TRBV18 and TRBJ2-7; 8 nucleotides line up with TRBD2. The CDR3 has 11 residues. Germline V gives CDR1 KGHSH, CDR2 LQKENI. CDR3: CASGRMNEQYF. DNA for the CDR3: TGTGCAAGCGGGAGAATGAATGAGCAGTACTTC.

The chain combines TRBV7-9 with TRBJ2-7, with no clear D. Germline V gene sequence: CDR1 SEHNR, CDR2 FQNEAQ (reference sequence). The CDR3 is made up of 14 amino acids. The germline V and J ends were trimmed by 4 bases and 7 bases, with 17 bases remaining between them. CDR3: CASSSSTLGIEQYF. CDR3 in DNA: TGTGCCAGCAGCTCCTCGACATTAGGCATAGAGCAGTACTTC.

V gene TRBV2 combines with J gene TRBJ2-2, with TRBD1 matching over 10 bases. Germline V gene data show CDR1 as SNHLY and CDR2 as FYNNEI. Trimming took 5 bases from V and 6 from J; bases not matched to a gene: 6. This CDR3 has 15 amino acids. The CDR3 here is CASSLQDRGAGELFF. As DNA, the CDR3 is TGTGCCAGCAGTTTACAGGACAGGGGGGCCGGGGAGCTGTTTTTT.

The chain links TRBV6-1 to TRBJ2-7, with TRBD1 matching over 8 bases. This CDR3 is built from 14 residues. V shed 4 bases, J shed 5 bases, and the junction held 7 bases outside the gene matches. Germline assignment: CDR1 MNHNS and CDR2 SASEGT. The chain's CDR3 is CASSGLQGAHEQYF. CDR3 bases: TGTGCCAGCAGTGGGTTGCAGGGGGCACACGAGCAGTACTTC.

The chain employs TRBV19 and TRBJ1-1; 11 bases match TRBD1. Germline CDR1 and CDR2: LNHDA and SQIVND (reference sequence). The V segment lost 4 bases and the J segment 5 bases; nucleotides outside the gene matches: 6. This CDR3 region has 15 residues. The CDR3 reads CASSKTGTGGTEAFF. The CDR3 DNA reads TGTGCCAGTAGTAAAACCGGGACAGGGGGGACTGAAGCTTTCTTT.

V and J are TRBV6-6 and TRBJ2-2, with 7 bases lining up with TRBD1. This CDR3 comprises 15 residues. Germline V gives CDR1 MNHNY, CDR2 SVGAGI (reference sequence). Trimming cost V 6 bases and J 6 bases; bases outside gene matches: 10. The CDR3 DNA reads as TGTGCCAGCAGAGACCGGGACAGATGGGCCGGGGAGCTGTTTTTT. Translated: CASRDRDRWAGELFF.

This sequence joins TRBV30 and TRBJ1-4, with TRBD1 matching 8 bases. With 8 bases clipped from V and 3 bases from J, the junction kept 5 bases outside the gene matches. CDR1 is GTSNPN, CDR2 SVGIG, per germline (reference sequence). The CDR3 has 13 amino acids. CDR3 residues: CAADRDANEKLFF. The DNA of the CDR3 is TGTGCCGCGGACAGGGATGCTAATGAAAAACTGTTTTTT.

The chain is built from TRBV29-1 and TRBJ1-5; perhaps TRBD1 as D (5 bases). Trimming removed 6 bases at V and 3 bases at J, with 12 bases between. Germline loops: CDR1 SQVTM, CDR2 ANQGSEA. This CDR3 has 13 amino acids. CDR3 sequence: CSVQAGSNQPQHF. The CDR3 DNA reads TGCAGCGTCCAAGCAGGGTCCAATCAGCCCCAGCATTTT.

The V and J genes are TRBV7-3 and TRBJ2-5, with D perhaps TRBD1 (6 bases). CDR1 and CDR2 from the germline V gene are SGHTA and FQGTGA. The CDR3 runs to 14 residues. V dropped 1 base and J dropped 5 bases, with 11 bases sitting between them. CDR3 sequence (DNA): TGTGCCAGCAGCTTAATTGGGGGCAGGGAGACCCAGTACTTC. This sequence encodes CASSLIGGRETQYF.

The chain is built from TRBV30 and TRBJ2-7; maybe TRBD2 (6 bases). The ends were cut back, 1 base at V and 4 bases at J, with 11 bases in the middle. This CDR3 has 13 amino acids. Germline V gene sequence: CDR1 GTSNPN, CDR2 SVGIG (reference sequence). In DNA form, the CDR3 reads TGTGCCTGGAGTGGGGGAGGTGGGTACGAGCAGTACTTC. Amino acids: CAWSGGGGYEQYF.

This chain connects TRBV5-4 to TRBJ1-1; maybe TRBD1 (6 bases). V lost 3 bases to trimming and J lost 5 bases, with 11 bases between them. Germline V CDR1 and CDR2: SGHNT, YYREEE (reference sequence). The CDR3 totals 13 residues. The chain's CDR3 is CASSSGGRTEAFF. The CDR3 DNA follows: TGTGCCAGCAGCTCCGGGGGGCGAACTGAAGCTTTCTTT.

The table lists this clone with a count of one. The V and J genes are TRBV2 and TRBJ2-2; D may be TRBD1 (5 bases). The CDR3 has 14 residues. Trimming cost V 7 bases and J 0 bases, with 9 bases left between them. Looked up from germline, CDR1 is SNHLY and CDR2 is FYNNEI. CDR3 nucleotide sequence: TGTGCCAGCATAGACAGTGCGAACACCGGGGAGCTGTTTTTT. Its protein product is CASIDSANTGELFF. Full variable domain (rest looked up from reference TRBV2 and TRBJ2-2): EPEVTQTPSHQVTQMGQEVILRCVPISNHLYFYWYRQILGQKVEFLVSFYNNEISEKSEIFDDQFSVERPDGSNFTLKIRSTKLEDSAMYFCASIDSANTGELFFGEGSRLTVL.

This chain joins TRBV9 and TRBJ2-3, with D unresolved. This CDR3 spans 12 amino acids. The V end was cut by 4 bases, the J end by 3 bases, with 6 bases between. CDR1 is SGDLS and CDR2 is YYNGEE in the germline V gene. The CDR3 DNA is TGTGCCAGCAGCCCCCCTACAGATACGCAGTATTTT. The encoded protein is CASSPPTDTQYF.